Listed here are 15 T cell receptor beta chains from one sample, sequenced in a study of blood T cell repertoires in COVID-19. The assay was immunoSEQ multiplex PCR, and TCRdb's table has in-frame clones only and misses some. Here the sample spans approximately 120,000 clones, roughly 92% being singletons. The material sequenced was peripheral blood. The source of these receptors is a man aged 45-65 years with COVID-19, enrolled during active disease.

This clone was observed a single time. The chain has TRBV7-6 and TRBJ2-3; possibly TRBD2 for D (6 bases). V was pared by 5 bases and J by 1 base, with 13 bases between. The CDR3 sequence is 15 residues long. Germline V lookup: CDR1 SGHVS, CDR2 FNYEAQ. CDR3 loop: CASSPRDFRTDTQYF. The CDR3 DNA is TGTGCCAGCAGCCCCCGGGACTTCCGCACAGATACGCAGTATTTT.

This rearrangement joins TRBV4-2 to TRBJ2-3; D uncertain. V lost 1 base and J lost 5, with 10 bases in between. Germline assignment: CDR1 LGHNA and CDR2 YNFKEQ. The CDR3 sequence is 14 residues long. CDR3 region: CASSQARNGDTQYF. The DNA for the CDR3 is TGTGCCAGCAGCCAAGCGCGGAATGGAGATACGCAGTATTTT.

The CDR3 nucleotides read TGTGCCAGCAGCTTTAGTTCCCCCGGAGCAGATACGCAGTATTTT. Amino acid sequence: CASSFSSPGADTQYF. The rearrangement uses TRBV7-8 and TRBJ2-3; D is uncertain. Per germline, CDR1 SGHVS and CDR2 FQNEAQ. This CDR3 comprises 15 residues. V was pared by 3 bases and J by 4 bases, with 14 bases between.

This rearrangement joins TRBV24-1 to TRBJ2-7, with D possibly TRBD2 on 6 matching bases. The CDR3 spans 11 residues. V was cut by 11 bases and J by 5 bases, with 12 bases left in between. CDR1 is KGHDR, CDR2 SFDVKD, per germline. CDR3 protein: CAIGGDDEQYV. The CDR3 DNA follows: TGTGCCATCGGAGGGGACGACGAGCAGTACGTC.

The chain combines TRBV3-1 (or the pseudogene TRBV3-2) with TRBJ2-5; TRBD2 agrees at 11 bases. CDR3 size: 16 residues. Germline-derived CDR1 and CDR2 are LGHDT and YNNKEL (reference sequence). V lost 4 bases and J lost 5; bases outside the gene matches: 9. The CDR3 is CASSLRLAGFGETQYF. The CDR3 nucleotides read TGTGCCAGCAGCCTAAGACTAGCGGGATTTGGGGAGACCCAGTACTTC.

V is TRBV10-3 and J is TRBJ2-7; TRBD1 agrees at 7 bases. V lost 4 bases, J lost 1 base, and 4 bases stayed unmatched. The CDR3 extends over 14 amino acids. Germline CDR1 and CDR2: ENHRY and SYGVKD. This CDR3 is CAISGQGGSYEQYV. The CDR3 bases are TGTGCCATCAGTGGACAGGGCGGGTCCTACGAGCAGTACGTC.

V gene TRBV10-3 combines with J gene TRBJ1-5; D remains ambiguous. Germline loops: CDR1 ENHRY, CDR2 SYGVKD. Trimming took off 8 bases at V and 1 base at J, with 6 bases between the two ends. The length of the CDR3 is 12 residues. The CDR3 coding sequence is TGTGCCATCTCTGCGAGCAATCAGCCCCAGCATTTT. It translates to CAISASNQPQHF.

The chain is built from TRBV24-1 and TRBJ2-1; 8 nucleotides line up with TRBD2. This CDR3 spans 16 amino acids. Trimming at V came to 3 bases and at J to 2 bases, leaving 5 bases not matched to a gene. The germline V gene has CDR1 KGHDR and CDR2 SFDVKD. CDR3 sequence (DNA): TGTGCCACCAGTGATATAGCGGGATGGGCCTACAATGAGCAGTTCTTC. It codes for CATSDIAGWAYNEQFF.

The rearrangement joins TRBV6-5 to TRBJ1-1; D might be TRBD1 (5 bases). The CDR3 covers 14 residues. The germline CDR1 and CDR2 sequences are MNHEY and SVGAGI. Trimming cost V 5 bases and J 1 base, with 11 bases left between them. CDR3 in amino acids: CASSPGGENTEAFF. The CDR3 DNA is TGTGCCAGCAGTCCGGGGGGGGAGAACACTGAAGCTTTCTTT.

This clone turned up a few times. The chain combines TRBV4-2 with TRBJ2-7; 7 bases agree with TRBD2. Germline loops: CDR1 LGHNA, CDR2 YNFKEQ. There are 15 residues in the CDR3. Trimming took 1 base from V and 1 from J; bases not matched to a gene: 4. For the CDR3, the DNA is TGTGCCAGCAGCCAAGGTCTAGCGGATTCCTACGAGCAGTACTTC. This translates into CASSQGLADSYEQYF.

A single count supports this clone. The chain recombines TRBV25-1 with TRBJ2-3, with D possibly TRBD2 on 6 matching bases. V was shortened by 7 bases and J by 3 bases, with 11 bases between the two germline ends. Germline V CDR1 and CDR2: MGHDK, SYGVNS. This CDR3 spans 13 amino acids. The CDR3 bases are TGTGCCAGCAACAACGGGAGAACAGATACGCAGTATTTT. This sequence encodes CASNNGRTDTQYF.

The gene calls are TRBV13 and TRBJ1-2, with TRBD1 matching over 12 bases. The ends lost 5 bases at V and 1 base at J; junction bases unmatched: 8. The CDR3 sequence is 17 residues long. Germline V CDR1 and CDR2: PRHDT, FYEKMQ (reference sequence). The CDR3 reads CASSATGQGALNYGYTF. CDR3 bases: TGTGCCAGCAGCGCTACGGGACAGGGGGCCCTTAACTATGGCTACACCTTC. The variable domain in full, with the rest retrieved from reference TRBV13 and TRBJ1-2, is AAGVIQSPRHLIKEKRETATLKCYPIPRHDTVYWYQQGPGQDPQFLISFYEKMQSDKGSIPDRFSAQQFSDYHSELNMSSLELGDSALYFCASSATGQGALNYGYTFGSGTRLTVV.

The chain uses TRBV27 and TRBJ2-7; 12 bases are shared with TRBD2. The CDR3 loop spans 17 amino acids. Trimming removed 2 bases from V and 0 bases from J; junction bases left unmatched: 5. Germline V CDR1 and CDR2: MNHEY, SMNVEV (reference sequence). The CDR3 reads CASSLLAGGPFSYEQYV. In nucleotides, the CDR3 is TGTGCCAGCAGTTTACTAGCGGGAGGGCCGTTCTCCTACGAGCAGTACGTC.

V and J are TRBV6-6 and TRBJ2-5, with 8 bases that match TRBD2. The length of the CDR3 is 16 residues. Per germline, CDR1 MNHNY and CDR2 SVGAGI (reference sequence). V trimming: 6 bases; J trimming: 5 bases; junction bases outside the gene matches: 14. The CDR3 DNA follows: TGTGCCAGCAGGGGTGACTCGGGACTAGTTTCCGAGACCCAGTACTTC. It translates to CASRGDSGLVSETQYF.

This chain joins TRBV3-1 (or the pseudogene TRBV3-2) and TRBJ2-1; TRBD2 aligns across 8 bases. The CDR3 consists of 15 residues. The ends lost 4 bases at V and 5 bases at J; junction bases unmatched: 7. CDR1 LGHDT and CDR2 YNNKEL come from the germline V gene (reference sequence). The CDR3 loop is CASSRTSKAHNEQFF. The CDR3 region has the DNA TGTGCCAGCAGCCGGACTAGCAAAGCCCACAATGAGCAGTTCTTC.